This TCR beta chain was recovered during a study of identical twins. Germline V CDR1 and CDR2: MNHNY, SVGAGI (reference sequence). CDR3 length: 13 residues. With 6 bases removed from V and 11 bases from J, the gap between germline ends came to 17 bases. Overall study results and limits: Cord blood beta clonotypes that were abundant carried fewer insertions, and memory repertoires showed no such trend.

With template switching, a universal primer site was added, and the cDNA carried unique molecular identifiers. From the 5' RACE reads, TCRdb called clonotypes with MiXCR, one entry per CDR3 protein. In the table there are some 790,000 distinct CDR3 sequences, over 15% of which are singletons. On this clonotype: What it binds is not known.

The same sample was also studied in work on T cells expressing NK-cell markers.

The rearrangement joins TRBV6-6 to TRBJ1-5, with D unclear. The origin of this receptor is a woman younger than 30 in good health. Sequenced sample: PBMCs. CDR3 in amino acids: CASSLGVEQAQHF. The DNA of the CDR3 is TGTGCCAGCAGCCTCGGGGTTGAGCAGGCCCAGCATTTT.